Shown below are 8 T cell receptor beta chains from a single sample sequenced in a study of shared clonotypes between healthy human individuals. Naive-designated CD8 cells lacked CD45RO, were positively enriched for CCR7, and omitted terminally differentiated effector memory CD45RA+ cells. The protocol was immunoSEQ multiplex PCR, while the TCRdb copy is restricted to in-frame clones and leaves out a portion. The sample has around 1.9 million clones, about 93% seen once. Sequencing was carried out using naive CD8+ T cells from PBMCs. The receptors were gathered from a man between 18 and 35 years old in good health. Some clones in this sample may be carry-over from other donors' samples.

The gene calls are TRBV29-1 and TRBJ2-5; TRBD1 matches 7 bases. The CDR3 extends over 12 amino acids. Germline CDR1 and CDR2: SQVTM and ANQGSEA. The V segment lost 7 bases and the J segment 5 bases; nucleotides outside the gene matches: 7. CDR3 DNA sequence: TGCAGCGCCGAGGACAGGTGGGAGACCCAGTACTTC. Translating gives CSAEDRWETQYF.

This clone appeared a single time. In nucleotides, the CDR3 is TGTGCCAGCAGCCCAAAGACAGGGATCGTGGCCGGGGAGCTGTTTTTT. Its translation: CASSPKTGIVAGELFF. V and J are TRBV7-9 and TRBJ2-2; 7 bases match TRBD1. The germline V gene encodes CDR1 SEHNR and CDR2 FQNEAQ (reference sequence). CDR3 length: 16 amino acids. Trimming removed 5 bases from V and 6 bases from J; junction bases left unmatched: 12.

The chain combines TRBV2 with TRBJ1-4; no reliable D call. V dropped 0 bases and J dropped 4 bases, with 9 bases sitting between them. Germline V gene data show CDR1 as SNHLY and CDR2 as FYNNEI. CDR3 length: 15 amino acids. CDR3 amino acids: CASSEAVVINEKLFF. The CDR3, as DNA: TGTGCCAGCAGTGAAGCCGTGGTGATTAATGAAAAACTGTTTTTT.

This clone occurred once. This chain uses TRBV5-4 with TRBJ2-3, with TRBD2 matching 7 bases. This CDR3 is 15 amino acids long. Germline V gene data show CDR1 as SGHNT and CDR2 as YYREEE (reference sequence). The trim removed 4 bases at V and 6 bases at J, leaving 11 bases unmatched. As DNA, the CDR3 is TGTGCCAGCAGCCCCTGGGGGGGAAGAGAGGATACGCAGTATTTT. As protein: CASSPWGGREDTQYF.

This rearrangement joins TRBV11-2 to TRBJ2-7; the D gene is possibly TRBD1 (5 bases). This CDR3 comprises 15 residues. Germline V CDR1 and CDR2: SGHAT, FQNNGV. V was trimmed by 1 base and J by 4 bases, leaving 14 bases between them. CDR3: CASSLVGNRYYEQYF. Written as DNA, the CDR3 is TGTGCCAGCAGCTTAGTGGGGAACAGGTATTACGAGCAGTACTTC.

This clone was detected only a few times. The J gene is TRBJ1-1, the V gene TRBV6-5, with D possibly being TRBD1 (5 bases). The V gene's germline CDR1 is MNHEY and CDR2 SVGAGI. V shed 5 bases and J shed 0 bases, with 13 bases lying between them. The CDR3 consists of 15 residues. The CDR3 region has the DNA TGTGCCAGCAGTGCGCGACAGCAAATGAACACTGAAGCTTTCTTT. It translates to CASSARQQMNTEAFF.

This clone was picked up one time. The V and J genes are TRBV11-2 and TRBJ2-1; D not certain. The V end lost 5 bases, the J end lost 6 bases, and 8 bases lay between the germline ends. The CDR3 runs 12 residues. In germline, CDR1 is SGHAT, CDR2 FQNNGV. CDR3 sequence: CASSAIVNEQFF. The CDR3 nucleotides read TGTGCCAGCAGCGCGATTGTCAATGAGCAGTTCTTC.

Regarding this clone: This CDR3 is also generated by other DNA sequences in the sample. CDR3 residues: CASSVGDSNYEQYF. The DNA of the CDR3 is TGTGCCAGCAGCGTAGGCGACAGTAACTACGAGCAGTACTTC. V usage is TRBV9 and J usage is TRBJ2-7; D might be TRBD1 (5 bases). V lost 0 bases to trimming and J lost 3 bases, with 10 bases between them. CDR1 and CDR2 (germline): SGDLS, YYNGEE. CDR3 length equals 14 residues. Full variable domain (remainder filled in from reference TRBV9 and TRBJ2-7): DSGVTQTPKHLITATGQRVTLRCSPRSGDLSVYWYQQSLDQGLQFLIQYYNGEERAKGNILERFSAQQFPDLHSELNLSSLELGDSALYFCASSVGDSNYEQYFGPGTRLTVT.